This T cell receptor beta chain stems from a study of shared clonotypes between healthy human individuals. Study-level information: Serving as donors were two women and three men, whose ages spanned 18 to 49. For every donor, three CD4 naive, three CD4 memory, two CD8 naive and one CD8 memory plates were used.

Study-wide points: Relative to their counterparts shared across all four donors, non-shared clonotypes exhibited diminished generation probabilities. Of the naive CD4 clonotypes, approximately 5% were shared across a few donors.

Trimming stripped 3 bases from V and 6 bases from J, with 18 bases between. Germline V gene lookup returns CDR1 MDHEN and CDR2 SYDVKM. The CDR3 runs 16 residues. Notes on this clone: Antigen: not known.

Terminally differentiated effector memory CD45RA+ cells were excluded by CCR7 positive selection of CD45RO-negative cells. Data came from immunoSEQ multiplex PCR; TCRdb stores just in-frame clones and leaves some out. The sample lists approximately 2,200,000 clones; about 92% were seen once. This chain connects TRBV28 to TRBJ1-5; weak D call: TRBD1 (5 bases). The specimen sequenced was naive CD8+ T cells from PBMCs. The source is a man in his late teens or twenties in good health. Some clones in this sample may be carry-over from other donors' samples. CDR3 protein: CASSFKGPGRGQPQHF. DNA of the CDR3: TGTGCCAGCAGTTTTAAGGGACCCGGGAGGGGTCAGCCCCAGCATTTT. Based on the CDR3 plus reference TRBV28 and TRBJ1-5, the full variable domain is DVKVTQSSRYLVKRTGEKVFLECVQDMDHENMFWYRQDPGLGLRLIYFSYDVKMKEKGDIPEGYSVSREKKERFSLILESASTNQTSMYLCASSFKGPGRGQPQHFGDGTRLSIL.